This T cell receptor beta chain was sequenced during a study of cytomegalovirus exposure and HLA in healthy donors. Findings and limits, study-wide: In a later analysis, TCR association rates varied by HLA locus: DRB1 most, HLA-C fewest. With later analysis, a missense DCLRE1C variant became linked to TCR beta V- and J-gene trimming. Earlier analysis looked at TCR beta V segments, and most were productive about 90% or about 30% of the time.

Trimming took 6 bases from V and 6 from J; bases not matched to a gene: 10. The CDR3 sequence is 15 residues long. Germline values: CDR1 SGHAT, CDR2 FQNNGV. Regarding this clone: The antigen remains undetermined.

The PCR had 60 Vbeta and 13 Jbeta primers. Some clones are missing from TCRdb's copy, which holds only in-frame ones; the method was immunoSEQ multiplex PCR. The data hold around 150,000 clones, with around four fifths observed a single time. This receptor was obtained from a man aged 18 to 35 in good health and CMV-seropositive. The material sequenced was PBMCs. This chain uses TRBV11-2 with TRBJ2-7; the match to TRBD2 covers 11 bases. CDR3 bases: TGTGCCAGCAGATTGACTAGCGGGGAGGGCTCCGAGCAGTACTTC. It is translated as CASRLTSGEGSEQYF.